The next 17 T cell receptor beta chains were all read from a single sample in a study of T-cell reconstitution after alpha-beta-depleted transplantation in children. As it was prepared, the TCRbeta library received unique molecular identifiers. TCRdb passed the PCR reads through MiXCR, listing each CDR3 protein once. The repertoire consists of approximately 650,000 distinct CDR3 sequences, with over 10% occurring once and the leading ten covering about 0.77%. The sample consisted of PBMCs, taken before TCRalphabeta/CD19-depleted stem cell transplant. The receptors shown here come from a girl aged 2 to 9 with congenital amegakaryocytic thrombocytopenia, due to receive a stem cell transplant.

This clonotype appeared a few times. This chain joins TRBV20-1 and TRBJ2-3, with D unclear. Germline V gene sequence: CDR1 DFQATT, CDR2 SNEGSKA (reference sequence). The CDR3 has 11 amino acids. V was clipped by 3 bases and J by 3 bases, with 4 bases between them. The CDR3, as DNA: TGCAGTGCTAGGACAACAGATACGCAGTATTTT. This gives the protein CSARTTDTQYF.

This clonotype occurred a few times. J is TRBJ1-5 and V is TRBV28; 7 positions match TRBD1. The germline CDR1 and CDR2 sequences are MDHEN and SYDVKM. With V trimmed by 7 bases and J by 5 bases, 8 bases remained unmatched. CDR3 length: 14 amino acids. The CDR3 reads CASTNRGFDQPQHF. The CDR3 coding sequence is TGTGCCAGCACCAACAGGGGTTTCGATCAGCCCCAGCATTTT.

This clonotype was counted at least ten times. The chain couples TRBV29-1 to TRBJ2-7, with D perhaps TRBD1 (6 bases). CDR1 and CDR2 (germline): SQVTM, ANQGSEA. The CDR3 sequence is 13 residues long. V was pared by 4 bases and J by 1 base, with 11 bases between. The CDR3 nucleotides are TGCAGCGTTGCCCCGACAGGATCCTACGAGCAGTACTTC. Its translation: CSVAPTGSYEQYF.

This clonotype was seen a handful of times. The chain couples TRBV5-1 to TRBJ2-6; D unclear. The V end lost 0 bases, the J end lost 3 bases, and 7 bases lay between the germline ends. CDR3 length equals 15 residues. The germline CDR1 and CDR2 sequences are SGHRS and YFSETQ. The CDR3: CASSLAVLGANVLTF. CDR3 coding DNA: TGCGCCAGCAGCTTGGCGGTCCTTGGGGCCAACGTCCTGACTTTC.

This clonotype was observed a few times. This chain uses TRBV28 with TRBJ1-3, with D tentatively TRBD1 (6 bases). There are 15 residues in the CDR3. Germline loops: CDR1 MDHEN, CDR2 SYDVKM. V was trimmed by 8 bases and J by 0 bases, leaving 14 bases between them. CDR3 nucleotides: TGTGCCAGCTGGGGGGCAAAAGCCTCTGGAAACACCATATATTTT. This sequence encodes CASWGAKASGNTIYF.

The chain combines TRBV29-1 with TRBJ2-1; D gene ambiguous. The germline CDR1 and CDR2 sequences are SQVTM and ANQGSEA. The CDR3 runs to 14 residues. V was cut by 1 base and J by 1 base, with 8 bases left in between. DNA for the CDR3: TGCAGCGTTGAAGGGAGAGCATCCTACAATGAGCAGTTCTTC. Protein sequence: CSVEGRASYNEQFF.

There are a few counts of this clonotype. This chain connects TRBV5-1 to TRBJ2-1, with a weak D call TRBD2 (5 bases). Trimming removed 4 bases at V and 6 bases at J, with 17 bases between. The CDR3 consists of 15 residues. Germline lookup yields CDR1 SGHRS and CDR2 YFSETQ. CDR3: CASSPGNPGVNEQFF. The CDR3 DNA is TGCGCCAGCAGCCCGGGGAACCCCGGGGTCAATGAGCAGTTCTTC. Full variable domain (rest looked up from reference TRBV5-1 and TRBJ2-1): KAGVTQTPRYLIKTRGQQVTLSCSPISGHRSVSWYQQTPGQGLQFLFEYFSETQRNKGNFPGRFSGRQFSNSRSEMNVSTLELGDSALYLCASSPGNPGVNEQFFGPGTRLTVL.

This clonotype was counted ten times or more. The chain combines TRBV4-1 with TRBJ2-1, with D perhaps matching TRBD1 (6 bases). The CDR3 is made up of 13 amino acids. Germline CDR1 and CDR2: MGHRA and YSYEKL. V gave up 4 bases and J gave up 8 bases, with 12 bases separating them. As DNA, the CDR3 is TGCGCCAGCAGCCCGGGGACATTGGATGAGCAGTTCTTC. It specifies CASSPGTLDEQFF.

In this sample, this clonotype turned up many times. V gene TRBV29-1 combines with J gene TRBJ1-5; the D is unclear. With 7 bases removed from V and 0 bases from J, the gap between germline ends came to 10 bases. Looked up from germline, CDR1 is SQVTM and CDR2 is ANQGSEA. The CDR3 sequence is 13 residues long. The CDR3, as DNA: TGCAGCGCAGGTGAATTTAGCAATCAGCCCCAGCATTTT. It translates to CSAGEFSNQPQHF.

V gene TRBV20-1 combines with J gene TRBJ1-2; 7 nucleotides align to TRBD1. The trim removed 5 bases at V and 8 bases at J, leaving 8 bases unmatched. CDR3 length: 12 amino acids. CDR1 DFQATT and CDR2 SNEGSKA come from the germline V gene (reference sequence). The CDR3, as DNA: TGCAGTGCTTATCTTGACAGGGACGGCTACACCTTC. Its protein product is CSAYLDRDGYTF.

This clonotype was recorded a few times. This chain uses TRBV7-2 with TRBJ2-1; D remains ambiguous. V was clipped by 5 bases and J by 5 bases, with 16 bases between them. Germline lookup yields CDR1 SGHTA and CDR2 FQGNSA. CDR3 length equals 15 residues. The CDR3 nucleotides are TGTGCCAGCAGCGCCCGGGTAGGAGCTGACAATGAGCAGTTCTTC. Its protein product is CASSARVGADNEQFF.

This clonotype was counted ten times or more. The CDR3 loop is CAISDQRLAGVYEQYF. DNA of the CDR3: TGTGCCATCAGTGACCAGCGACTAGCGGGAGTCTACGAGCAGTACTTC. The V and J genes are TRBV10-3 and TRBJ2-7, with TRBD2 matching 12 bases. CDR1 and CDR2 from the germline V gene are ENHRY and SYGVKD. Unmatched junction bases numbered 6, after V lost 3 bases and J lost 3 bases. This CDR3 is built from 16 residues.

This clonotype was found a few times. V is TRBV3-1 and J is TRBJ2-7; D not resolved. Trimming shortened V by 4 bases and J by 7 bases, and 20 bases separated the two germline ends. The CDR3 loop spans 15 amino acids. The germline V gene has CDR1 LGHDT and CDR2 YNNKEL (reference sequence). CDR3 loop: CASSLPLVPSSEQYF. DNA of the CDR3: TGTGCCAGCAGCCTTCCCCTGGTCCCATCCAGTGAGCAGTACTTC.

This clonotype was observed a few times. The chain has TRBV20-1 and TRBJ1-1; D gene ambiguous. Germline V gene lookup returns CDR1 DFQATT and CDR2 SNEGSKA (reference sequence). CDR3 length: 11 residues. The V end lost 6 bases, the J end lost 5 bases, and 10 bases lay between the germline ends. In DNA form, the CDR3 reads TGCAGTGCCGAGTTGGGGACTGAAGCTTTCTTT. Translated: CSAELGTEAFF.

This clonotype has more than one count but fewer than ten. The chain is built from TRBV2 and TRBJ2-1, with D possibly matching TRBD2 (6 bases). Germline CDR1 and CDR2: SNHLY and FYNNEI. This CDR3 is 14 amino acids long. The V end lost 4 bases, the J end lost 5 bases, and 12 bases lay between the germline ends. The CDR3 sequence: CASSGEVTDNEQFF. The CDR3 coding sequence is TGTGCCAGCAGTGGGGAGGTAACGGACAATGAGCAGTTCTTC.

Turning to this clonotype: This may stem from a read error, because a much larger clone lies one nucleotide away. The chain couples TRBV20-1 to TRBJ2-7; no definite D call. The CDR3 covers 13 residues. CDR1 DFQATT and CDR2 SNEGSKA come from the germline V gene (reference sequence). This chain's CDR3 is CCARDPQMDEQYF. CDR3 bases: TGCTGTGCTAGAGATCCCCAGATGGACGAGCAGTACTTC.

The chain is built from TRBV29-1 and TRBJ2-1, with D unclear. The V and J ends lost 6 bases and 6 bases respectively, with 9 bases between them. Germline CDR1 SQVTM, CDR2 ANQGSEA. The CDR3 has 11 residues. The CDR3 reads CSVLTGNEQFF. The CDR3 DNA reads as TGCAGCGTGCTTACCGGCAATGAGCAGTTCTTC.